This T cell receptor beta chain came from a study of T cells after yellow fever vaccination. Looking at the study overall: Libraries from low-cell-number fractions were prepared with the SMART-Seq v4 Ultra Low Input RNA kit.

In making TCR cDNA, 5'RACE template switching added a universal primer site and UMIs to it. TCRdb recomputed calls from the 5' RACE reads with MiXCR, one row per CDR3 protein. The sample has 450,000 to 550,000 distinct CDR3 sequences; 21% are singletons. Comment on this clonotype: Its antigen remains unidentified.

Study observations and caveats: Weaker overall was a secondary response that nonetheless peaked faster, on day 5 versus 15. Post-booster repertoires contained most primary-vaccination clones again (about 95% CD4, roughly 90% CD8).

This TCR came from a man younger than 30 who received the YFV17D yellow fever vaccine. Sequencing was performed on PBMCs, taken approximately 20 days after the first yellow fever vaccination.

The CDR3 sequence: CASSMGLPTGELFF. As DNA, the CDR3 is TGTGCCAGCAGCATGGGACTGCCCACCGGGGAGCTGTTTTTT. The chain has TRBV7-9 and TRBJ2-2, with D maybe TRBD2 (6 bases). Deletions cut 5 bases from V and 4 bases from J, with 11 bases between. This CDR3 contains 14 residues. Germline CDR1 reads SEHNR; CDR2 reads FQNEAQ (reference sequence).